This TCR beta chain was found in a study of T cells after yellow fever vaccination. Study in general: Any fraction with a low cell number was prepared using SMART-Seq v4 Ultra Low Input. Study findings and constraints: Once the booster was given, most primary-vaccination clones reappeared, at approximately 97% for CD4 and approximately 88% for CD8. A secondary response was less intense yet reached its peak sooner, at day 5 versus 15.

This clonotype has ten or more counts. Its target is not known. Deletions cut 0 bases from V and 3 bases from J, with 9 bases between. This CDR3 region has 14 residues. CDR1 SGHDN and CDR2 FVKESK come from the germline V gene. TCRdb itself ran the 5' RACE reads through MiXCR, one entry per CDR3 protein. The data contain under 200,000 distinct CDR3 sequences, approximately 9.9% of them singletons. The chain combines TRBV14 with TRBJ2-7; D is uncertain. The sample in question was CD8+ T cells sorted from PBMCs, obtained 15 days after the yellow fever booster vaccination. The receptor's source is a man aged 18 to 29 who received the YFV17D yellow fever vaccine. The CDR3 DNA sequence: TGTGCCAGCAGCCAAGATTTAACAGTCTACGAGCAGTACTTC. Translation: CASSQDLTVYEQYF.